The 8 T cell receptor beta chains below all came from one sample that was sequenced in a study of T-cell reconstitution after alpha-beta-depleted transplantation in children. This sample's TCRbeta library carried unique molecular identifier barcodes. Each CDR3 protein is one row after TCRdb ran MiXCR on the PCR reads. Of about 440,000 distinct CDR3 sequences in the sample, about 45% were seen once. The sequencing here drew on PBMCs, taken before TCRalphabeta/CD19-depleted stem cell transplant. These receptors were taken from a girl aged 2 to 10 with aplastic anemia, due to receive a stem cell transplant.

CDR3 loop: CASSWDSNANTGELFF. The CDR3 nucleotides read TGCGCCAGCAGCTGGGACAGTAACGCGAACACCGGGGAGCTGTTTTTT. The chain has TRBV5-1 and TRBJ2-2, with 7 bases aligning to TRBD1. Germline loops: CDR1 SGHRS, CDR2 YFSETQ. The V segment lost 3 bases and the J segment 0 bases; nucleotides outside the gene matches: 5. The CDR3 is made up of 16 amino acids. The full variable domain, its missing parts supplied by reference TRBV5-1 and TRBJ2-2, is KAGVTQTPRYLIKTRGQQVTLSCSPISGHRSVSWYQQTPGQGLQFLFEYFSETQRNKGNFPGRFSGRQFSNSRSEMNVSTLELGDSALYLCASSWDSNANTGELFFGEGSRLTVL.

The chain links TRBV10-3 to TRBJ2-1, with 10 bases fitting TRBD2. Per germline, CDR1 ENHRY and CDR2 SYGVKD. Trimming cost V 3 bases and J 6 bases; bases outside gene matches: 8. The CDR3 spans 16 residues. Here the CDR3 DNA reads TGTGCCATCAGTGACGCCGCGGCTAGCGGGAGCAATGAGCAGTTCTTC. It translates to CAISDAAASGSNEQFF.

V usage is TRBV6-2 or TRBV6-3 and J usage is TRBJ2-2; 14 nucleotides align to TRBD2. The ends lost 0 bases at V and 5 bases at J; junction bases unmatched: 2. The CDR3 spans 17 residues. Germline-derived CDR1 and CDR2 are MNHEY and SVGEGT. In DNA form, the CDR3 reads TGTGCCAGCAGTTACTCGGGACTAGCGGGAGAGACCGGGGAGCTGTTTTTT. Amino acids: CASSYSGLAGETGELFF.

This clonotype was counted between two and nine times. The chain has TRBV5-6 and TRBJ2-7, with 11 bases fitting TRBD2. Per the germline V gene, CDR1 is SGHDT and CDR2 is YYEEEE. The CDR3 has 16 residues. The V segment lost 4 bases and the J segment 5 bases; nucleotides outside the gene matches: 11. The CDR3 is CASSASTSGSMNEQYF. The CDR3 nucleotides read TGTGCCAGCAGCGCCTCAACTAGCGGGAGTATGAACGAGCAGTACTTC.

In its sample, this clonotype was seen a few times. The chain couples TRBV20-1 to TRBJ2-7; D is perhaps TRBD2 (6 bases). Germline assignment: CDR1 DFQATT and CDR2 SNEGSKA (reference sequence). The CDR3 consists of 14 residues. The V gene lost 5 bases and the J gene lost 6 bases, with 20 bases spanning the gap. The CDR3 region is CSAFGGSFGGEQYF. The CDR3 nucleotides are TGCAGTGCTTTCGGGGGTTCCTTCGGGGGCGAGCAGTACTTC.

The CDR3 bases are TGTGCCACCAGAGGGGGGCTAGGAGAGCAGTTCTTC. Translating gives CATRGGLGEQFF. This rearrangement joins TRBV24-1 to TRBJ2-1; D possibly matches TRBD1 or TRBD2 (6 bases each). Germline loops: CDR1 KGHDR, CDR2 SFDVKD. The V gene lost 7 bases and the J gene lost 10 bases, with 13 bases spanning the gap. The CDR3 is 12 residues long.

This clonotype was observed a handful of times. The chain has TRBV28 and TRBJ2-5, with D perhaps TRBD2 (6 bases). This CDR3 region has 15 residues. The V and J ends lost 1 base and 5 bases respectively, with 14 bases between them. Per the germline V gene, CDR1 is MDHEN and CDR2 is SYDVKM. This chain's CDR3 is CASSLYQGSGETQYF. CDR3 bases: TGTGCCAGCAGTTTATACCAGGGCAGCGGGGAGACCCAGTACTTC.

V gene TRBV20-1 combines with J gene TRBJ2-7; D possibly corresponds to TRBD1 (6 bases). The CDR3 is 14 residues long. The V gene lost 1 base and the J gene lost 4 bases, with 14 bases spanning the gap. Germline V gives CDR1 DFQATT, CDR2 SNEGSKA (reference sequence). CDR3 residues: CSARVDRRGYEQYF. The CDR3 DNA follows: TGCAGTGCTAGAGTAGACAGGCGAGGGTACGAGCAGTACTTC.